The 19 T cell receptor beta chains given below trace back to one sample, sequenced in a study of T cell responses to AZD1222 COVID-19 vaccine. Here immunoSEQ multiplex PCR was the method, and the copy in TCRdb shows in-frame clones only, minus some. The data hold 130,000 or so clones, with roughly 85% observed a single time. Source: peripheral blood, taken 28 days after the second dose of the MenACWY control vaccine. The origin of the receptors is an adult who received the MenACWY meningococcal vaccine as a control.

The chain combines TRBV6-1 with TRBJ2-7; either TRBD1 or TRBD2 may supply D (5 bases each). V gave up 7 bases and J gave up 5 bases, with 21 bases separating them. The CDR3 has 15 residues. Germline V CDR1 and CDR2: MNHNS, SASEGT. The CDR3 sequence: CASILGGVGSHEQYF. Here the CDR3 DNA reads TGTGCCAGCATTCTTGGGGGTGTGGGATCTCACGAGCAGTACTTC.

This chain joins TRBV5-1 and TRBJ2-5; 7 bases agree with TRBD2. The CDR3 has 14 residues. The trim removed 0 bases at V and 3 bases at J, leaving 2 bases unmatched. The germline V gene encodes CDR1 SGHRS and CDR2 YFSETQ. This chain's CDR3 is CASSLAGREETQYF. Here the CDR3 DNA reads TGCGCCAGCAGCTTGGCGGGGAGGGAAGAGACCCAGTACTTC.

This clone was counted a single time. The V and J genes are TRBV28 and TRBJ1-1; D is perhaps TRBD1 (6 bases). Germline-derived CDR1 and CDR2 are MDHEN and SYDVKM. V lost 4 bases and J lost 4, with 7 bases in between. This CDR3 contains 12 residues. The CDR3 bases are TGTGCCAGCAGTTGGGGGCTCACTGAAGCTTTCTTT. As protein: CASSWGLTEAFF.

CDR3 region: CSVAYGDGGYTF. CDR3 coding DNA: TGCAGCGTCGCCTACGGAGATGGGGGCTACACCTTC. V and J are TRBV29-1 and TRBJ1-2; D remains ambiguous. Per the germline V gene, CDR1 is SQVTM and CDR2 is ANQGSEA. V was cut by 6 bases and J by 8 bases, with 16 bases left in between. There are 12 residues in the CDR3. Complete variable domain (other parts from reference TRBV29-1 and TRBJ1-2): SAVISQKPSRDICQRGTSLTIQCQVDSQVTMMFWYRQQPGQSLTLIATANQGSEATYESGFVIDKFPISRPNLTFSTLTVSNMSPEDSSIYLCSVAYGDGGYTFGSGTRLTVV.

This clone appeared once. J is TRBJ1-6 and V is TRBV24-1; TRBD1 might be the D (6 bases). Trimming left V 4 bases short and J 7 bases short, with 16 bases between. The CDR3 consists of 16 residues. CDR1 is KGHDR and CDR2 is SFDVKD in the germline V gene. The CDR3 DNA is TGTGCCACCAGTGACCCGGCTGGGGGCACGAATTCACCCCTCCACTTT. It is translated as CATSDPAGGTNSPLHF.

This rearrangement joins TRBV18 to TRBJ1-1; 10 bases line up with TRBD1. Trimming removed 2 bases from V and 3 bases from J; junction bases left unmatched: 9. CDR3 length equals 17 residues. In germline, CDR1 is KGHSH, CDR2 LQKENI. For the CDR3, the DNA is TGTGCCAGCTCACCATTACTTCGCGGGACAGGGGACACTGAAGCTTTCTTT. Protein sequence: CASSPLLRGTGDTEAFF.

CDR3 protein: CASSWGSGTYEQYF. DNA for the CDR3: TGTGCCAGCAGCTGGGGGTCGGGCACCTACGAGCAGTACTTC. This chain uses TRBV5-5 with TRBJ2-7; the D call may be TRBD1 or TRBD2 (5 bases each). There are 14 residues in the CDR3. With 3 bases removed from V and 2 bases from J, the gap between germline ends came to 12 bases. CDR1 SGHKS and CDR2 YYEKEE come from the germline V gene (reference sequence).

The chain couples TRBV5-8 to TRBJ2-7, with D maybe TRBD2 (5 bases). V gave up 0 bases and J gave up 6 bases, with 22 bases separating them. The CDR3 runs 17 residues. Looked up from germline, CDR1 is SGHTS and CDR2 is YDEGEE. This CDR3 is CASSLATGRRYSSEQYF. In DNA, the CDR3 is TGTGCCAGCAGCTTGGCAACCGGACGGAGGTACTCTTCCGAGCAGTACTTC.

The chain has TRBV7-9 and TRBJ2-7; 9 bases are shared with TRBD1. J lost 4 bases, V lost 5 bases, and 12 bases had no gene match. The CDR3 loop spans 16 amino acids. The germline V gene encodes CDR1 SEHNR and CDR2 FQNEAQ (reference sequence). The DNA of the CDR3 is TGTGCCAGCAGCCAGCCGGACAGGGGTTCGGGGTACGAGCAGTACTTC. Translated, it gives CASSQPDRGSGYEQYF.

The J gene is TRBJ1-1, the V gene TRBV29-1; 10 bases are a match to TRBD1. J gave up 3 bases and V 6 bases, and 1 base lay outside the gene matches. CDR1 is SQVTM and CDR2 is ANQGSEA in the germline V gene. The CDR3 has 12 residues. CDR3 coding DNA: TGCAGCGTCGGACAGGGGGACACTGAAGCTTTCTTT. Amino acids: CSVGQGDTEAFF.

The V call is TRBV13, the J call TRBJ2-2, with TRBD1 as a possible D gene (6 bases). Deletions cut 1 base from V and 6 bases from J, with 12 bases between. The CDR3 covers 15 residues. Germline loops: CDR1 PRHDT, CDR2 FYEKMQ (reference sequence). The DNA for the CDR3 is TGTGCCAGCAGCTTAGACAGGGCAGGAGCCGGGGAGCTGTTTTTT. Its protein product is CASSLDRAGAGELFF. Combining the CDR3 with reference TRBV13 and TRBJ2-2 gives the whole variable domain AAGVIQSPRHLIKEKRETATLKCYPIPRHDTVYWYQQGPGQDPQFLISFYEKMQSDKGSIPDRFSAQQFSDYHSELNMSSLELGDSALYFCASSLDRAGAGELFFGEGSRLTVL.

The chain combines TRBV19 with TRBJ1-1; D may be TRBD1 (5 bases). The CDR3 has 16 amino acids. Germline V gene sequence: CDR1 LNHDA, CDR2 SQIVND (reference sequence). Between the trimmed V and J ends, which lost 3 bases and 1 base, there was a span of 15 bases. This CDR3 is CASSILAGWQNTEAFF. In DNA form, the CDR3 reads TGTGCCAGTAGTATTTTGGCAGGGTGGCAGAACACTGAAGCTTTCTTT.

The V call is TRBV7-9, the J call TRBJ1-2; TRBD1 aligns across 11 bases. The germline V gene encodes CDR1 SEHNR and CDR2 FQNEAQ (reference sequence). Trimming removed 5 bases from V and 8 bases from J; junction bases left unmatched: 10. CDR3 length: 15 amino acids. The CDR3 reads CASSQDRGRMQGYTF. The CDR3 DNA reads TGTGCCAGCAGCCAGGACAGGGGGCGGATGCAGGGCTACACCTTC.

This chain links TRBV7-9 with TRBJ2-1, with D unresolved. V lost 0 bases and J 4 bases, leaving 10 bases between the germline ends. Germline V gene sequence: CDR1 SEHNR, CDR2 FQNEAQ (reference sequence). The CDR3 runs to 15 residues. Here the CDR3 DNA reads TGTGCCAGCAGCTTAGCCAACGGAGTTTACAATGAGCAGTTCTTC. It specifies CASSLANGVYNEQFF.

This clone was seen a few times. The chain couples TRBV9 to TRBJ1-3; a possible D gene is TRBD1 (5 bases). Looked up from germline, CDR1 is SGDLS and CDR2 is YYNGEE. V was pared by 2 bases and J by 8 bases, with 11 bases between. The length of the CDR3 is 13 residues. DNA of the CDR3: TGTGCCAGCAGCGTTAGTCAGGGAGACACCATATATTTT. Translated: CASSVSQGDTIYF.

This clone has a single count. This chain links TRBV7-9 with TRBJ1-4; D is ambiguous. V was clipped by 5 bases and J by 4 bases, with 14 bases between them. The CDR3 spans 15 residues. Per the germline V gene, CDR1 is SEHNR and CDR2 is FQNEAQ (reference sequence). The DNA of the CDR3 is TGTGCCAGCAGCCCTCGGGGAGGGAGTAATGAAAAACTGTTTTTT. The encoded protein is CASSPRGGSNEKLFF.

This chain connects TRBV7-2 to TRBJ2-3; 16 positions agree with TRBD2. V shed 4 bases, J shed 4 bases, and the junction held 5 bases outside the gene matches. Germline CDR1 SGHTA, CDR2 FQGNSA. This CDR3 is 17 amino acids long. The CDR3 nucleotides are TGTGCCAGCAGCTCGGGACTAGCGGGAGGGGATGCAGATACGCAGTATTTT. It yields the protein CASSSGLAGGDADTQYF.

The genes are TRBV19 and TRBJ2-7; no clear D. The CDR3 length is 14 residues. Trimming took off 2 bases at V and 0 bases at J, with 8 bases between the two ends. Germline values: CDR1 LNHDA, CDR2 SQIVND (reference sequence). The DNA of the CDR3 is TGTGCCAGTAGTATACAGTTGAGCTCCTACGAGCAGTACTTC. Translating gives CASSIQLSSYEQYF.

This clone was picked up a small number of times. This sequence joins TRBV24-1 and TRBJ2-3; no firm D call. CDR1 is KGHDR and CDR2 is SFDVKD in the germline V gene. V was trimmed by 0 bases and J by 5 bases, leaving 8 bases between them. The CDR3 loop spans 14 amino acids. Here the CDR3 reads CATSDLRDRDTQYF. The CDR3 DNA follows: TGTGCCACCAGTGATTTGCGTGATAGAGATACGCAGTATTTT.